This record concerns one T cell receptor beta chain sequence. Its specificity is not known. Clones were sequenced by immunoSEQ multiplex PCR, and TCRdb holds only the in-frame ones, with some missing. The sample includes 120,000 to 150,000 clones, approximately 86% of them seen just once. This sample was taken from a study of cytomegalovirus exposure and HLA in healthy donors. Background on the study: A subsequent analysis stated that the approximately 110 validation repertoires were run on the same platform as the approximately 700 first-cohort repertoires.

J was trimmed by 3 bases and V by 7 bases; bases with no gene match: 10. Per germline, CDR1 SGHRS and CDR2 YFSETQ. The CDR3 is 15 amino acids. The study's findings and limits: Subsequent analysis found a tendency for first-cohort TCR clusters to co-occur within the approximately 130 validation repertoires.

Source material: PBMCs. The TCR was taken from a man in his late teens or twenties in good health and CMV-seropositive. The rearrangement uses TRBV5-1 and TRBJ2-4; 7 bases align to TRBD1. The CDR3 is CASREGGSDKNIQYF. As DNA, the CDR3 is TGCGCCAGCCGTGAAGGGGGCTCGGACAAAAACATTCAGTACTTC.